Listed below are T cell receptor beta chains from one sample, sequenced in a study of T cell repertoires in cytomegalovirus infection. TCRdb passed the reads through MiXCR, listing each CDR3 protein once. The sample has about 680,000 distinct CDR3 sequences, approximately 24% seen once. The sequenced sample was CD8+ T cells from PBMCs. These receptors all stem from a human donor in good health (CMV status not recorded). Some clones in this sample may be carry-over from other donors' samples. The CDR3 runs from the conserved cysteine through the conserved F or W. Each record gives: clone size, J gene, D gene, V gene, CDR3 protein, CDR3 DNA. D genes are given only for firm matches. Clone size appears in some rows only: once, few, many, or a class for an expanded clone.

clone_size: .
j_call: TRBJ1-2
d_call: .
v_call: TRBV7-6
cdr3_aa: CASSLGGSTNYSYTF
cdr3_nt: TGTGCCAGCAGCTTAGGCGGCTCGACTAACTATAGCTACACCTTC

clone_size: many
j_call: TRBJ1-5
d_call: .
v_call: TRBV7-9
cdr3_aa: CASSSAGQPQHF
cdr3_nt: TGTGCCAGCAGCTCCGCAGGTCAGCCCCAGCATTTT

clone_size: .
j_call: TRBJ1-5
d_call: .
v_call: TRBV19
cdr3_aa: CASSISGNQPQHF
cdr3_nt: TGTGCCAGTAGTATATCGGGCAATCAGCCCCAGCATTTT

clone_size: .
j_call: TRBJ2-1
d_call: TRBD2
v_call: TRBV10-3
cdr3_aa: CAIRTSAYNEQFF
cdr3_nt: TGTGCCATCAGGACTAGCGCATACAATGAGCAGTTCTTC

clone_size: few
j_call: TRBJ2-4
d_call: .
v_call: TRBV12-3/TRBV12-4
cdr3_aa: CASSPTVGIAKNIQYF
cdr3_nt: TGTGCCAGCAGTCCGACGGTTGGGATAGCCAAAAACATTCAGTACTTC

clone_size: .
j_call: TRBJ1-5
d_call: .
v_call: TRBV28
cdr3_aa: CASSLDGGKRQPQHF
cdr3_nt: TGTGCCAGCAGTTTAGATGGGGGGAAGAGGCAGCCCCAGCATTTT

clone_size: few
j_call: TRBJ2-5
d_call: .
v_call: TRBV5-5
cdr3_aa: CASSAPGTRQETQYF
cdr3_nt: TGTGCCAGCAGCGCGCCCGGGACCCGACAAGAGACCCAGTACTTC

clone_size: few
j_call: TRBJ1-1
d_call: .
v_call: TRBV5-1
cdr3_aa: CASMLGVEAFF
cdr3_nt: TGCGCCAGCATGCTAGGGGTTGAAGCTTTCTTT

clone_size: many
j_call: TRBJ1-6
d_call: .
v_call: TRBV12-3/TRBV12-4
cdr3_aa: CASSLDGTKGHF
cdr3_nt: TGTGCCAGCAGTTTAGATGGGACCAAGGGGCACTTT

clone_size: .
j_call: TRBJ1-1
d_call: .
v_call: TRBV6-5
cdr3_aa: CASSGNGAEAFF
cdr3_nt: TGTGCCAGCAGTGGAAATGGGGCTGAAGCTTTCTTT

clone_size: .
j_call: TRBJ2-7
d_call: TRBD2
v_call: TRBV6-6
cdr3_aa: CASSSGGANEQYF
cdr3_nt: TGTGCCAGCAGTAGCGGGGGGGCTAACGAGCAGTACTTC

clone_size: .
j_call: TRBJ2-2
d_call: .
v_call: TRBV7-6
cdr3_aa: CASSIRATGELFF
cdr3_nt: TGTGCCAGCAGCATTAGAGCGACCGGGGAGCTGTTTTTT

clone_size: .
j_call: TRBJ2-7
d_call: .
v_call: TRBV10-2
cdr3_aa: CASSAIEELSTEQYF
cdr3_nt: TGCGCCAGCAGCGCCATAGAGGAATTATCTACCGAGCAGTACTTC

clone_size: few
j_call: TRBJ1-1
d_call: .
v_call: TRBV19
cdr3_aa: CASKAPGDTEAFF
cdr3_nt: TGTGCCAGTAAAGCCCCGGGGGACACTGAAGCTTTCTTT

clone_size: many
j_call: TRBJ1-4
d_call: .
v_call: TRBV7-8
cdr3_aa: CASSLPGPTNEKLFF
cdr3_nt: TGTGCCAGCAGCTTACCGGGACCGACTAATGAAAAACTGTTTTTT

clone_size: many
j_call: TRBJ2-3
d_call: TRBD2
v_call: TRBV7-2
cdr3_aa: CASSPRTSGGGTDTQYF
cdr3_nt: TGTGCCAGCAGCCCCCGGACTAGCGGGGGGGGCACAGATACGCAGTATTTT

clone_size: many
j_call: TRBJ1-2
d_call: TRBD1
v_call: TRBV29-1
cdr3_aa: CSAPEQGLDGYTF
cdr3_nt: TGCAGCGCCCCTGAACAGGGGTTAGATGGCTACACCTTC

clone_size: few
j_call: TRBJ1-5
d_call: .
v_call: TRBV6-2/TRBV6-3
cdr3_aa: CASSYSREPQHF
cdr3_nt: TGTGCCAGCAGTTACTCGAGGGAGCCCCAGCATTTT

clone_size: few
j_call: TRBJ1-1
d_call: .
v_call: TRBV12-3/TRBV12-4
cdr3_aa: CASSLALRGMNTEAFF
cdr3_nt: TGTGCCAGCAGTTTAGCGCTCCGGGGTATGAACACTGAAGCTTTCTTT

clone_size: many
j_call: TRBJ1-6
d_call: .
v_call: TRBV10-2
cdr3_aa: CASSEWEGGYNSPLHF
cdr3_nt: TGCGCCAGCAGTGAGTGGGAGGGCGGCTATAATTCACCCCTCCACTTT

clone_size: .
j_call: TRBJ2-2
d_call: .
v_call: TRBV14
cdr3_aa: CASSQGSTYTGELFF
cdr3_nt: TGTGCCAGCAGCCAAGGGTCAACCTACACCGGGGAGCTGTTTTTT

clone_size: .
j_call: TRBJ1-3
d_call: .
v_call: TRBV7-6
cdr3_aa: CASTQGHGNTIYF
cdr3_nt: TGTGCCAGCACCCAGGGTCATGGAAACACCATATATTTT

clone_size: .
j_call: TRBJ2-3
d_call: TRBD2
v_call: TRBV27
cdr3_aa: CANSPASGGTDTQYF
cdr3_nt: TGTGCCAACAGTCCGGCTAGCGGGGGCACAGATACGCAGTATTTT

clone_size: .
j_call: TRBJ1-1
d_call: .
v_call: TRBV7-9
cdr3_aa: CASNNLGDTEAFF
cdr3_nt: TGTGCCAGCAACAACCTGGGGGACACTGAAGCTTTCTTT

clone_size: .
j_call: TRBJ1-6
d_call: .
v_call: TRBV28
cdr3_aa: CASSLRDFNSPLHF
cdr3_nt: TGTGCCAGCTCTTTGAGGGATTTTAATTCACCCCTCCACTTT

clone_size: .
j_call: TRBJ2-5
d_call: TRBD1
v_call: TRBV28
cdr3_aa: CASSPSGTGVLETQYF
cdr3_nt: TGTGCCAGTAGTCCGTCGGGGACAGGGGTATTGGAGACCCAGTACTTC

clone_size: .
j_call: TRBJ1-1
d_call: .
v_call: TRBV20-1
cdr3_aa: CSGGDGGGYTEAFF
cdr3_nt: TGCAGTGGGGGAGACGGGGGGGGGTACACTGAAGCTTTCTTT

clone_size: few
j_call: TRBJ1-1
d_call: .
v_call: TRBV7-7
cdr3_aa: CASSHTTGGWNTEAFF
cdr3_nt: TGTGCTAGCAGCCATACCACGGGGGGGTGGAACACTGAAGCTTTCTTT

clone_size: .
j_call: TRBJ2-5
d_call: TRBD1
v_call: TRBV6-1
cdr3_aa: CASSYVPGQGDQETQYF
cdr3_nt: TGTGCCAGCAGTTATGTACCGGGACAGGGGGACCAAGAGACCCAGTACTTC

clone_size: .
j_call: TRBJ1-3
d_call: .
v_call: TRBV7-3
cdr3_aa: CASSSDLGGGANTIYF
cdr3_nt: TGTGCCAGCAGCTCGGACTTGGGGGGGGGAGCAAACACCATATATTTT

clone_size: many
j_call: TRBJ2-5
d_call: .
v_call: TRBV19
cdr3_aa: CASGVVGGFQETQYF
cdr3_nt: TGTGCCAGTGGGGTTGTGGGGGGATTCCAAGAGACCCAGTACTTC

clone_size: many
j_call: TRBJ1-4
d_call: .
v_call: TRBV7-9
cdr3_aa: CASSSEGGRLNEKLFF
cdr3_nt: TGTGCCAGCAGCTCCGAAGGGGGACGCCTGAATGAAAAACTGTTTTTT

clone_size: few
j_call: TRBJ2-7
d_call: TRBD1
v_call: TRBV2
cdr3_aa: CASRGDRGMDEQYF
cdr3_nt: TGTGCCAGCAGGGGTGACAGGGGCATGGACGAGCAGTACTTC

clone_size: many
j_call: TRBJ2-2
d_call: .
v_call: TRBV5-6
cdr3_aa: CASSLDLGELFF
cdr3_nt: TGTGCCAGCAGCTTGGATCTCGGGGAGCTGTTTTTT

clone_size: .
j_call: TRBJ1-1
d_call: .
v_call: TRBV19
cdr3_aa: CASSMGLLLKNTEAIF
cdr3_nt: TGTGCCAGTAGTATGGGGCTTCTGCTAAAGAACACTGAAGCTATCTTT

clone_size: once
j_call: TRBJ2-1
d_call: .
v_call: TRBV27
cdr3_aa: CASSASLSGVEQFF
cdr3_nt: TGTGCCAGCAGTGCGAGTCTTTCGGGCGTTGAGCAGTTCTTC

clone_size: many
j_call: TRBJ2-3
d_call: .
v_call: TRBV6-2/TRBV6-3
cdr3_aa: CASSEGGTDTQYF
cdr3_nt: TGTGCCAGCAGCGAGGGAGGCACAGATACGCAGTATTTT

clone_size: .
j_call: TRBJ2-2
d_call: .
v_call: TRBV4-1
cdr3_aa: CASSQGLGGRELFF
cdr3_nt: TGCGCCAGCAGCCAAGGGCTGGGGGGTAGGGAGCTGTTTTTT

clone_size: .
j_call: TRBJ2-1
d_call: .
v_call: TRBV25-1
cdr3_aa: CASREADGAGIYNEQFF
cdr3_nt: TGTGCCAGCCGTGAAGCCGATGGGGCAGGGATTTACAATGAGCAGTTCTTC

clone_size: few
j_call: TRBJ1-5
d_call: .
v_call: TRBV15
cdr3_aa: CATSRVGGSNQPQHF
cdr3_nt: TGTGCCACCAGCAGAGTTGGCGGTAGCAATCAGCCCCAGCATTTT

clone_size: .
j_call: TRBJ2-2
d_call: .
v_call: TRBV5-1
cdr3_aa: CASSWGEDTGELFF
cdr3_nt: TGCGCCAGCAGCTGGGGGGAAGACACCGGGGAGCTGTTTTTT

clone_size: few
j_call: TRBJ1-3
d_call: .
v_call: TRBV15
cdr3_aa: CATSRDRNRGNTIYF
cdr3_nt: TGTGCCACCAGCAGAGACCGTAATAGGGGAAACACCATATATTTT

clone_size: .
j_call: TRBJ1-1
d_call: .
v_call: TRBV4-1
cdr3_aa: CASSQDRGLNTEAFF
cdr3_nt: TGCGCCAGCAGCCAAGATCGAGGTCTAAACACTGAAGCTTTCTTT

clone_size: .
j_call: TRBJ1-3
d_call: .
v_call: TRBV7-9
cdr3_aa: CASSLWEVAGNTIYF
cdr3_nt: TGTGCCAGCAGCCTATGGGAGGTGGCAGGAAACACCATATATTTT

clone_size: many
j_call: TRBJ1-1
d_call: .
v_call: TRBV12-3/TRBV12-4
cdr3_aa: CASSHPGTHGGAFF
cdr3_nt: TGTGCCAGCAGTCATCCCGGGACCCACGGAGGAGCTTTCTTT

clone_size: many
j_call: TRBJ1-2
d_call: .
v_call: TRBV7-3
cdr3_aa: CASSFTAGDQDGYTF
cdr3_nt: TGTGCCAGCAGCTTTACGGCAGGGGATCAGGATGGCTACACCTTC

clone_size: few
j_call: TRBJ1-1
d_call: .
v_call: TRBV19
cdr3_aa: CASSIQGRSEAFF
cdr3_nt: TGTGCCAGTAGTATACAGGGACGGAGTGAAGCTTTCTTT

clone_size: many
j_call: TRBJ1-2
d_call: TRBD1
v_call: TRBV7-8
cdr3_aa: CASSLVTSGTGTYGYTF
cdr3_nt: TGTGCCAGCAGCTTAGTAACTTCCGGGACAGGGACCTATGGCTACACCTTC

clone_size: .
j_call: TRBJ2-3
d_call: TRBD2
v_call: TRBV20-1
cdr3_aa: CSASLFLAGGLSFIDTQYF
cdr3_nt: TGCAGTGCTTCTTTATTTCTAGCGGGGGGCTTATCATTCATAGATACGCAGTATTTT